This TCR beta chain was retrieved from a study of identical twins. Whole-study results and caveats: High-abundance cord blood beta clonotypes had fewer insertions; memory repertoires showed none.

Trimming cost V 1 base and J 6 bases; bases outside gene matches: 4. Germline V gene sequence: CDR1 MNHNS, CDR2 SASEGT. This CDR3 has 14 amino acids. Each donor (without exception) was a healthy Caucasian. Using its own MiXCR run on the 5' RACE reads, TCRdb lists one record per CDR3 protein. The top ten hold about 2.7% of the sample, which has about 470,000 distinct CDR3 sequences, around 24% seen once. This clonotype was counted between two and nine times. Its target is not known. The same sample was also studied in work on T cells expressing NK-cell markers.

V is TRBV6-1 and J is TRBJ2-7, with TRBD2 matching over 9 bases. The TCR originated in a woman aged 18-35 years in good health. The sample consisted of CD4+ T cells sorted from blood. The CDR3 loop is CASSEVGTSSEQYF. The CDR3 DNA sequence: TGTGCCAGCAGTGAAGTGGGGACTAGCAGCGAGCAGTACTTC.